Following are 22 T cell receptor beta chains from one sample sequenced in a study of OX40 agonist ivuxolimab in advanced cancers. Here immunoSEQ multiplex PCR was the method, and the copy in TCRdb shows in-frame clones only, minus some. The sample shows some 60,000 clones, 75% to 90% of them seen only once. The sample in question was CD4+ or CD8+ T cells sorted from blood, obtained in a trial of the OX40 agonist ivuxolimab. These receptors were taken from an adult with an advanced solid tumor such as melanoma, head and neck, liver or kidney cancer.

J is TRBJ1-1 and V is TRBV30; no reliable D call. With 3 bases removed from V and 3 bases from J, the gap between germline ends came to 5 bases. Germline CDR1 is GTSNPN and CDR2 is SVGIG (reference sequence). The CDR3 length is 11 residues. The CDR3 here is CAWRQYTEAFF. In DNA form, the CDR3 reads TGTGCCTGGAGACAGTACACTGAAGCTTTCTTT.

V gene TRBV7-3 combines with J gene TRBJ2-5, with D perhaps TRBD1 or TRBD2 (6 bases each). CDR3 length: 15 residues. CDR1 is SGHTA and CDR2 is FQGTGA in the germline V gene. V shed 2 bases and J shed 5 bases, with 15 bases lying between them. In nucleotides, the CDR3 is TGTGCCAGCAGCTTAGGGCCAGGGGCGGGGGAGACCCAGTACTTC. This encodes CASSLGPGAGETQYF.

A remark on this clone: Other DNA sequences in this sample translate to the same CDR3. In DNA, the CDR3 is TGTGCCTGGAGTGGGGAAGGGAATCAGCCCCAGCATTTT. It is translated as CAWSGEGNQPQHF. This chain joins TRBV30 and TRBJ1-5; no reliable D call. V lost 1 base and J 4 bases, leaving 8 bases between the germline ends. The CDR3 is 13 amino acids. Germline CDR1 reads GTSNPN; CDR2 reads SVGIG (reference sequence). Complete variable domain (other parts from reference TRBV30 and TRBJ1-5): SQTIHQWPATLVQPVGSPLSLECTVEGTSNPNLYWYRQAAGRGLQLLFYSVGIGQISSEVPQNLSASRPQDRQFILSSKKLLLSDSGFYLCAWSGEGNQPQHFGDGTRLSIL.

The chain has TRBV7-3 and TRBJ2-7, with TRBD2 matching over 14 bases. Trimming removed 5 bases from V and 7 bases from J; junction bases left unmatched: 10. The CDR3 covers 16 residues. Germline CDR1 is SGHTA and CDR2 is FQGTGA. Here the CDR3 reads CASSPRGLAGGGEQYF. The CDR3 DNA follows: TGTGCCAGCAGCCCCCGCGGACTAGCGGGAGGAGGGGAGCAGTACTTC.

The rearrangement links TRBV18 to TRBJ2-5; D is undetermined. Deletions cut 6 bases from V and 2 bases from J, with 10 bases between. The CDR3 consists of 13 residues. Germline V gives CDR1 KGHSH, CDR2 LQKENI. The chain's CDR3 is CASSRSRQETQYF. The CDR3, as DNA: TGTGCCAGCTCTCGAAGCAGGCAAGAGACCCAGTACTTC.

This clone came up a few times. This chain uses TRBV6-1 with TRBJ1-2; tentatively, D is TRBD1 (6 bases). This CDR3 comprises 14 residues. In germline, CDR1 is MNHNS, CDR2 SASEGT. V shed 0 bases and J shed 8 bases, with 13 bases lying between them. The CDR3 sequence is CASSEAITGWGYTF. CDR3 nucleotide sequence: TGTGCCAGCAGTGAAGCTATAACAGGGTGGGGCTACACCTTC.

The chain has TRBV11-2 and TRBJ2-3, with TRBD2 matching over 7 bases. V lost 5 bases, J lost 1 base, and 9 bases stayed unmatched. CDR1 and CDR2 (germline): SGHAT, FQNNGV. The CDR3 spans 16 residues. The CDR3, as DNA: TGTGCCAGCAGCAAATCTCTAGCGGCGGGCACAGATACGCAGTATTTT. Translating it yields CASSKSLAAGTDTQYF.

J is TRBJ1-5 and V is TRBV7-2; 9 bases are a match to TRBD1. This CDR3 region has 15 residues. J was trimmed by 7 bases and V by 2 bases; bases with no gene match: 6. Germline values: CDR1 SGHTA, CDR2 FQGNSA. CDR3 nucleotides: TGTGCCAGCAGCTTACGACAGGGGGTAGGCCAGCCCCAGCATTTT. Translation gives CASSLRQGVGQPQHF.

V is TRBV29-1 and J is TRBJ2-2, with D hard to call. From germline, CDR1 is SQVTM and CDR2 ANQGSEA. Trimming cost V 6 bases and J 0 bases, with 11 bases left between them. The CDR3 sequence is 14 residues long. This CDR3 is CSVGTPANTGELFF. The CDR3 nucleotides are TGCAGCGTCGGTACACCAGCGAACACCGGGGAGCTGTTTTTT.

The chain has TRBV6-6 and TRBJ1-2, with a weak D call TRBD1 (5 bases). The CDR3 loop spans 13 amino acids. Germline loops: CDR1 MNHNY, CDR2 SVGAGI (reference sequence). V lost 10 bases and J lost 1, with 13 bases in between. The chain's CDR3 is CATILGDNYGYTF. The CDR3 DNA is TGTGCCACCATCCTAGGGGATAACTATGGCTACACCTTC.

This clone has only a few counts. V usage is TRBV28 and J usage is TRBJ2-7, with TRBD1 matching over 8 bases. Trimming removed 8 bases from V and 6 bases from J; junction bases left unmatched: 6. This CDR3 is 12 amino acids long. Germline CDR1 is MDHEN and CDR2 is SYDVKM. Written as DNA, the CDR3 is TGTGCCAGCGGGACAGGATACGCCGAGCAGTACTTC. Translating gives CASGTGYAEQYF.

The V call is TRBV6-6, the J call TRBJ1-1, with 8 bases lining up with TRBD1. The germline gives CDR1 MNHNY, CDR2 SVGAGI (reference sequence). Trimming at V came to 2 bases and at J to 1 base, leaving 3 bases not matched to a gene. The CDR3 length is 15 residues. The CDR3 loop reads CASSYLTGGNTEAFF. As DNA, the CDR3 is TGTGCCAGCAGTTACCTAACAGGGGGGAACACTGAAGCTTTCTTT.

V and J are TRBV2 and TRBJ2-7; either TRBD1 or TRBD2 may fit D (6 bases each). Germline CDR1 is SNHLY and CDR2 is FYNNEI. The V gene lost 8 bases and the J gene lost 9 bases, with 17 bases spanning the gap. This CDR3 comprises 12 residues. The CDR3 DNA sequence: TGTGCCAGCGGGGGGCACGGGACTTCGCAGTACTTC. This translates into CASGGHGTSQYF.

The rearrangement joins TRBV5-1 to TRBJ2-1, with TRBD1 matching 8 bases. Germline values: CDR1 SGHRS, CDR2 YFSETQ. The V gene end was trimmed by 4 bases and the J gene end by 3 bases; junction bases not matched to a gene: 6. The CDR3 totals 15 residues. The CDR3 loop is CASSLQGTGYNEQFF. The CDR3 DNA reads TGCGCCAGCAGCCTCCAGGGGACAGGCTACAATGAGCAGTTCTTC.

This chain joins TRBV18 and TRBJ2-1; 14 bases match TRBD2. There are 16 residues in the CDR3. CDR1 KGHSH and CDR2 LQKENI come from the germline V gene. V lost 0 bases and J lost 9; bases outside the gene matches: 4. The CDR3 spells CASSPPGLAGAGEQFF. CDR3 nucleotide sequence: TGTGCCAGCTCACCACCGGGACTAGCGGGAGCGGGTGAGCAGTTCTTC.

The V and J genes are TRBV19 and TRBJ2-7, with D hard to call. The ends were cut back, 5 bases at V and 3 bases at J, with 5 bases in the middle. Germline CDR1 reads LNHDA; CDR2 reads SQIVND (reference sequence). CDR3 size: 11 residues. Here the CDR3 DNA reads TGTGCCAGTAGTCACAACTACGAGCAGTACTTC. This gives the protein CASSHNYEQYF. Together with reference TRBV19 and TRBJ2-7, the CDR3 gives the full variable domain: DGGITQSPKYLFRKEGQNVTLSCEQNLNHDAMYWYRQDPGQGLRLIYYSQIVNDFQKGDIAEGYSVSREKKESFPLTVTSAQKNPTAFYLCASSHNYEQYFGPGTRLTVT.

J is TRBJ1-2 and V is TRBV5-1, with 7 positions matching TRBD1. The CDR3 is made up of 15 amino acids. J was trimmed by 0 bases and V by 3 bases; bases with no gene match: 5. The germline CDR1 and CDR2 sequences are SGHRS and YFSETQ. The CDR3: CASSSLGQANYGYTF. CDR3 bases: TGCGCCAGCAGCTCGTTAGGACAGGCTAACTATGGCTACACCTTC.

This clone was found once. The chain recombines TRBV5-4 with TRBJ2-7, with a tentative D call TRBD1 (6 bases). The CDR3 spans 20 residues. Trimming removed 3 bases from V and 0 bases from J, with 28 bases in between. Germline V gives CDR1 SGHNT, CDR2 YYREEE (reference sequence). CDR3 protein: CASSSLPDRHGTLLSYEQYF. In DNA, the CDR3 is TGTGCCAGCAGCTCACTCCCGGACAGACATGGTACCTTGCTCTCCTACGAGCAGTACTTC.

This clone was found once. This chain connects TRBV5-4 to TRBJ1-1; 7 positions match TRBD1. Unmatched junction bases numbered 11, after V lost 0 bases and J lost 0 bases. The length of the CDR3 is 18 residues. Germline V lookup: CDR1 SGHNT, CDR2 YYREEE (reference sequence). The CDR3 reads CASSLAAGAGGMNTEAFF. CDR3 DNA sequence: TGTGCCAGCAGCTTGGCCGCGGGGGCAGGGGGTATGAACACTGAAGCTTTCTTT.

V gene TRBV6-1 combines with J gene TRBJ2-7; D uncertain. Germline CDR1 and CDR2: MNHNS and SASEGT. Trimming removed 3 bases from V and 0 bases from J, with 12 bases in between. The CDR3 is 15 residues long. DNA of the CDR3: TGTGCCAGCAGTGATCCACAGAGAAGCTCCTACGAGCAGTACTTC. Translated: CASSDPQRSSYEQYF.

V gene TRBV6-6 combines with J gene TRBJ2-1, with TRBD1 matching over 7 bases. V lost 5 bases to trimming and J lost 2 bases; unmatched junction nucleotides: 6. The CDR3 spans 15 residues. Germline-derived CDR1 and CDR2 are MNHNY and SVGAGI (reference sequence). The CDR3 coding sequence is TGTGCCAGCAGTAGATCCGGGACAGCCTACAATGAGCAGTTCTTC. It codes for CASSRSGTAYNEQFF.

The V call is TRBV9, the J call TRBJ2-1; TRBD2 aligns across 14 bases. CDR3 length equals 16 residues. V was clipped by 0 bases and J by 7 bases; unmatched bases: 3. Germline CDR1 reads SGDLS; CDR2 reads YYNGEE. CDR3 residues: CASSVEGLAGVNEQFF. The CDR3 coding sequence is TGTGCCAGCAGCGTAGAGGGACTAGCGGGAGTAAATGAGCAGTTCTTC. Filled out from reference TRBV9 and TRBJ2-1, the complete variable domain reads DSGVTQTPKHLITATGQRVTLRCSPRSGDLSVYWYQQSLDQGLQFLIQYYNGEERAKGNILERFSAQQFPDLHSELNLSSLELGDSALYFCASSVEGLAGVNEQFFGPGTRLTVL.